The clone carrying this T cell receptor beta chain was recorded a few times. Its antigen is undetermined. This record comes from a study of T cells after yellow fever vaccination. Findings of the study overall: Researchers cautioned that FACS-sorted repertoires could harbor abundant clonotypes contaminating from the bulk population. A secondary response was less intense yet reached its peak sooner, at day 5 versus 15.

This CDR3 spans 16 amino acids. V dropped 0 bases and J dropped 8 bases, with 14 bases sitting between them. Germline values: CDR1 LGHNA, CDR2 YNFKEQ. TCRdb passed the 5' RACE reads through MiXCR, listing each CDR3 protein once. The table has around 300,000 distinct CDR3 sequences, approximately 4% seen once; the top ten hold less than 20%. The receptor comes from a man younger than 35 who received the YFV17D yellow fever vaccine. The source was PBMCs, collected 15 days after the yellow fever booster vaccination. The V gene is TRBV4-2, the J gene TRBJ1-6; the D gene is possibly TRBD1 (5 bases). The CDR3 protein is CASSQETEALYSPLHF. CDR3 in DNA: TGTGCCAGCAGCCAAGAGACAGAGGCCCTCTATTCACCCCTCCACTTT.